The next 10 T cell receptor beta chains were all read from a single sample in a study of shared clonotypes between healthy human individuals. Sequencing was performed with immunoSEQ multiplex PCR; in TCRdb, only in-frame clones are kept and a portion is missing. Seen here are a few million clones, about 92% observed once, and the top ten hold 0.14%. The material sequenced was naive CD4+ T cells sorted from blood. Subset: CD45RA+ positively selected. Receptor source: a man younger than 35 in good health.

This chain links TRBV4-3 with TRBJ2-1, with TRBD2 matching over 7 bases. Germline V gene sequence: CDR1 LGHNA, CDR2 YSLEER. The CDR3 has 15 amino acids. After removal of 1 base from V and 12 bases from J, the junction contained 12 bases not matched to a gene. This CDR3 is CASSQVVAGAYVQFF. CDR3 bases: TGCGCCAGCAGCCAAGTCGTGGCGGGAGCGTACGTGCAGTTCTTC.

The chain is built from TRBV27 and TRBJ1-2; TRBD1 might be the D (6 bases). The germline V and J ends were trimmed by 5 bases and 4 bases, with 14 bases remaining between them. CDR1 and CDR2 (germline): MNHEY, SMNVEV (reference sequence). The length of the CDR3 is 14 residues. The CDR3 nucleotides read TGTGCCAGCAGTACTTTGGGGGGCGGCTATGGCTACACCTTC. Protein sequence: CASSTLGGGYGYTF.

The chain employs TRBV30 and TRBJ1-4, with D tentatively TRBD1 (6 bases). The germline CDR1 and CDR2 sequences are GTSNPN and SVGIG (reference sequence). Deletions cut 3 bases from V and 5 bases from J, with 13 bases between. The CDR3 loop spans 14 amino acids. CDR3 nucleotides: TGTGCCTGGAGCCCGGGACAAGTAAATGAAAAACTGTTTTTT. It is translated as CAWSPGQVNEKLFF.

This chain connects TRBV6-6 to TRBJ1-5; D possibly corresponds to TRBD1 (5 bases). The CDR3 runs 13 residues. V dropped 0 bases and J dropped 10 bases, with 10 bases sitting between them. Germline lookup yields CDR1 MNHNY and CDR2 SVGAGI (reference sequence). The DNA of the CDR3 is TGTGCCAGCAGTTACTCGACCGGGGGACCCCAGCATTTT. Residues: CASSYSTGGPQHF.

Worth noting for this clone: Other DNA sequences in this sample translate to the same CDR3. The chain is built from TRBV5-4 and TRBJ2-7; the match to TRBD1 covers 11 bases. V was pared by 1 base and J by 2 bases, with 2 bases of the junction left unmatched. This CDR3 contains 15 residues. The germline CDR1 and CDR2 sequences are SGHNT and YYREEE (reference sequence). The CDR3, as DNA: TGTGCCAGCAGCTTGACGGGACAGGGGGCCTACGAGCAGTACTTC. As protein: CASSLTGQGAYEQYF.

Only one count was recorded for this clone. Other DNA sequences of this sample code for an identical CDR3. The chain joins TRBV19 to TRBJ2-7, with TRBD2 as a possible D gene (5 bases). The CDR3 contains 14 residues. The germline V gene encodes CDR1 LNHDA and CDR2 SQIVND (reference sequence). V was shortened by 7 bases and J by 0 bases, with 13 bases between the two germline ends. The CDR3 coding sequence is TGTGCCAGTAAGCGGACTGCTAGCTCCTACGAGCAGTACTTC. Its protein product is CASKRTASSYEQYF. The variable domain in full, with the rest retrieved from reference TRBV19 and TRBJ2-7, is DGGITQSPKYLFRKEGQNVTLSCEQNLNHDAMYWYRQDPGQGLRLIYYSQIVNDFQKGDIAEGYSVSREKKESFPLTVTSAQKNPTAFYLCASKRTASSYEQYFGPGTRLTVT.

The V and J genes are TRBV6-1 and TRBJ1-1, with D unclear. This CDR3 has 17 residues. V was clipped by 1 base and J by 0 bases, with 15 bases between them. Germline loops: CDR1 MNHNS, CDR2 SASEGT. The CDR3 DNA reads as TGTGCCAGCAGTGAAGTTCCGCCAGCGCCCCTGAACACTGAAGCTTTCTTT. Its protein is CASSEVPPAPLNTEAFF.

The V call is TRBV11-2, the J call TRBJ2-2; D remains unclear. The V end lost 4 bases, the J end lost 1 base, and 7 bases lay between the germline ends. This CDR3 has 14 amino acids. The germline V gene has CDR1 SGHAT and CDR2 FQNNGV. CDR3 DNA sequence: TGTGCCAGCAGCTACTCGGGGAACACCGGGGAGCTGTTTTTT. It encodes CASSYSGNTGELFF.

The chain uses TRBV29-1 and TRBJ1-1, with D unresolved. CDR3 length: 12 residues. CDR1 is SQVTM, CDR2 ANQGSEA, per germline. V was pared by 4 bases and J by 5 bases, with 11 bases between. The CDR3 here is CSVAGLGTEAFF. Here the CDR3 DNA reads TGCAGCGTTGCCGGCCTAGGAACTGAAGCTTTCTTT.

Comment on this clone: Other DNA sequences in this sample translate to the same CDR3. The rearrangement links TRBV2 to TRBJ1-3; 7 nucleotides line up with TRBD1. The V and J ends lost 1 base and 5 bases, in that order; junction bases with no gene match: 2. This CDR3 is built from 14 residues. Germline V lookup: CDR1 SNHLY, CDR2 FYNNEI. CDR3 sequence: CASSEDRGRNTIYF. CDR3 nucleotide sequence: TGTGCCAGCAGTGAAGACAGGGGCAGAAACACCATATATTTT.